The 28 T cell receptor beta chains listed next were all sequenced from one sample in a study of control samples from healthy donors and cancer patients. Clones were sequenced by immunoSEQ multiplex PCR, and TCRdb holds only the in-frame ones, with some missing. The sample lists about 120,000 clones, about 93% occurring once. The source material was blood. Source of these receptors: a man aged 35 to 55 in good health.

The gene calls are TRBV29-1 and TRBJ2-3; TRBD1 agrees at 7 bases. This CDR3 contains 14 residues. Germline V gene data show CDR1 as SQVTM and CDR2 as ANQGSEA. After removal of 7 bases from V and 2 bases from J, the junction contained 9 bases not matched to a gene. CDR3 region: CSGEVQGTTDTQYF. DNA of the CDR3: TGCAGCGGTGAGGTACAGGGGACCACAGATACGCAGTATTTT.

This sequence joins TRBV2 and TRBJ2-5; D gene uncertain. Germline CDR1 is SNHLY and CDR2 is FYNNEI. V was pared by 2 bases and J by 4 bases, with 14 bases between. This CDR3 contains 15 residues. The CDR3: CASSESLFGRETQYF. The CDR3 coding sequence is TGTGCCAGCAGTGAAAGTCTATTCGGTCGAGAGACCCAGTACTTC.

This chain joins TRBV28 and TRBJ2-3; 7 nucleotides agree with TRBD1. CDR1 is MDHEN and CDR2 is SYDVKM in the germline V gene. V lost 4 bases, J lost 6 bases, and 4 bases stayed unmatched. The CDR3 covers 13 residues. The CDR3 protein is CASSSGQVDTQYF. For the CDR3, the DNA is TGTGCCAGCAGTTCCGGACAGGTTGATACGCAGTATTTT.

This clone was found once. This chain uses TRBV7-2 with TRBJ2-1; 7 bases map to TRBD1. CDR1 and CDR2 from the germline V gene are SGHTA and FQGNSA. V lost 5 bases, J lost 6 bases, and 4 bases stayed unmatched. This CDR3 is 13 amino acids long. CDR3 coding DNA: TGTGCCAGCAGCAGGGGACAGCCCAATGAGCAGTTCTTC. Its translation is CASSRGQPNEQFF.

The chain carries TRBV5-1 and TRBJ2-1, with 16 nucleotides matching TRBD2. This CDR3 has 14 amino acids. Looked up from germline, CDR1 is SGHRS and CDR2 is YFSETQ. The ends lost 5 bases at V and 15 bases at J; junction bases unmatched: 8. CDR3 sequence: CASRSGLAGGHAFF. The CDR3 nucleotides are TGCGCCAGCAGGTCGGGACTAGCGGGGGGGCACGCGTTCTTC.

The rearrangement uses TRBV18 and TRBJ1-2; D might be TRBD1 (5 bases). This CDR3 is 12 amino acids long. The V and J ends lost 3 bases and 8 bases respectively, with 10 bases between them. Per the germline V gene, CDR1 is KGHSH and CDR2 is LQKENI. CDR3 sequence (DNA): TGTGCCAGCTCACCGGAGGGGTCCGGCTACACCTTC. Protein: CASSPEGSGYTF.

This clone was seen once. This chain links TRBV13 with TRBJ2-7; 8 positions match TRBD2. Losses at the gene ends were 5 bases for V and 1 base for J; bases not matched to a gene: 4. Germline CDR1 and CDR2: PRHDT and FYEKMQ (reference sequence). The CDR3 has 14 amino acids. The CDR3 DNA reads TGTGCCAGCAGCACCGGGGGGGGGTCCTACGAGCAGTACTTC. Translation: CASSTGGGSYEQYF.

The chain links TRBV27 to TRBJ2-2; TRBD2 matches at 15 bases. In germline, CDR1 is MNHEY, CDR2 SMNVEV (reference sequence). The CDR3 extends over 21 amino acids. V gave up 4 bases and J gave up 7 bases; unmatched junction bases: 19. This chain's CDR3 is CASSSLLGTSGGPVGIGELFF. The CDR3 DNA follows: TGTGCCAGCAGTTCCTTACTTGGGACTAGCGGGGGGCCAGTAGGGATCGGGGAGCTGTTTTTT.

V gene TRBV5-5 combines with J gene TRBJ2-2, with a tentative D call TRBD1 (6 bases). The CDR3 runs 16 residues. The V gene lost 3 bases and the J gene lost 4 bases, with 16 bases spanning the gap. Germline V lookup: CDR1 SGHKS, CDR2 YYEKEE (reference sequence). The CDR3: CASSSFGTPSTGELFF. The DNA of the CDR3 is TGTGCCAGCAGCTCGTTTGGGACACCGAGCACCGGGGAGCTGTTTTTT.

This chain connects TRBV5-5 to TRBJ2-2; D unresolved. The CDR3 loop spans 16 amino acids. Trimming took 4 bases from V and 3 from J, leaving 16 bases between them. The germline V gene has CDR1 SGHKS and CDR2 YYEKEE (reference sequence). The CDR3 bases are TGTGCCAGCAGCATATCACCCATCCGGGACACCGGGGAGCTGTTTTTT. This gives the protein CASSISPIRDTGELFF.

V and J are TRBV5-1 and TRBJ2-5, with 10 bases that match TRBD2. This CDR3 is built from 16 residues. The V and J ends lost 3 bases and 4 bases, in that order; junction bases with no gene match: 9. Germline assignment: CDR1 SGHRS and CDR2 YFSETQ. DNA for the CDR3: TGCGCCAGCAGCTGGAGCGGGGGGGCCGGTCGAGAGACCCAGTACTTC. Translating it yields CASSWSGGAGRETQYF.

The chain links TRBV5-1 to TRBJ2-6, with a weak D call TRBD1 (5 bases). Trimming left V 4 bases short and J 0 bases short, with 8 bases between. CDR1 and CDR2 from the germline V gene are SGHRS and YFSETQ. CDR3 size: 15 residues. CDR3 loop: CASSPDSSGANVLTF. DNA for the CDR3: TGCGCCAGCAGCCCTGACAGCTCTGGGGCCAACGTCCTGACTTTC.

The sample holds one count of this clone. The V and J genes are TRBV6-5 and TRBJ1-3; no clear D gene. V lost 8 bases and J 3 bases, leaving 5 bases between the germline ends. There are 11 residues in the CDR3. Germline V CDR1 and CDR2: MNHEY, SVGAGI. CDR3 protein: CASGIGNTIYF. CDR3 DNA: TGTGCCAGCGGAATTGGAAACACCATATATTTT.

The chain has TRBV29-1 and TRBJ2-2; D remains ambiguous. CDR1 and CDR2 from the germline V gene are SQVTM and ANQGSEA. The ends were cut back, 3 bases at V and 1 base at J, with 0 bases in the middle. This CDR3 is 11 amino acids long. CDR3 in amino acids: CSVENTGELFF. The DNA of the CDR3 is TGCAGCGTTGAGAACACCGGGGAGCTGTTTTTT.

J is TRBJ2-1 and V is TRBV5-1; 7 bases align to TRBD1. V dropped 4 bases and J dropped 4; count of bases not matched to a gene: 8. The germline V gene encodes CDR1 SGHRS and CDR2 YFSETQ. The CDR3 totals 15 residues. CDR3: CASSRTEGQYNEQFF. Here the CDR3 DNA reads TGCGCCAGCAGCCGGACTGAGGGACAGTACAATGAGCAGTTCTTC.

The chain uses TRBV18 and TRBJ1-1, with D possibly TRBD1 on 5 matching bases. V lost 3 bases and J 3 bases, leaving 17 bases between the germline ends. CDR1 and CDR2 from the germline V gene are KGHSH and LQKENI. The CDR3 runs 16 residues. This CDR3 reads CASSPVRGSWDTEAFF. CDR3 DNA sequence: TGTGCCAGCTCACCGGTACGGGGGTCTTGGGACACTGAAGCTTTCTTT.

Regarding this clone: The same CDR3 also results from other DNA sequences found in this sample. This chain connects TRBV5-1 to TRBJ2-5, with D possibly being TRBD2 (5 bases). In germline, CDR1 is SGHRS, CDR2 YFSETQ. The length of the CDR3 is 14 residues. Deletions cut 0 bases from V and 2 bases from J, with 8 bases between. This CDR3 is CASSLASGQETQYF. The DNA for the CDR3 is TGCGCCAGCAGCTTGGCCTCGGGGCAAGAGACCCAGTACTTC. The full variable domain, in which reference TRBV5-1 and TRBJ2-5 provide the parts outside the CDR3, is KAGVTQTPRYLIKTRGQQVTLSCSPISGHRSVSWYQQTPGQGLQFLFEYFSETQRNKGNFPGRFSGRQFSNSRSEMNVSTLELGDSALYLCASSLASGQETQYFGPGTRLLVL.

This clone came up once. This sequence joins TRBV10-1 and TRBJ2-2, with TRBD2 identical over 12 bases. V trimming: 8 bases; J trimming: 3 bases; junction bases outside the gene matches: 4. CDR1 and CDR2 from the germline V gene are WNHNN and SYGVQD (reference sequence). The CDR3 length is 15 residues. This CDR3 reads CASSTSGGYTGELFF. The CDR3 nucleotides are TGCGCCAGCTCGACTAGCGGGGGTTACACCGGGGAGCTGTTTTTT.

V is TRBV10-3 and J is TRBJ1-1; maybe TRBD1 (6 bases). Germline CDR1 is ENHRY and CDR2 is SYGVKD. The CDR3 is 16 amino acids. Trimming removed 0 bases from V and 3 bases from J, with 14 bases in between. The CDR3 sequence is CAISESPPGGYTEAFF. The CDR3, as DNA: TGTGCCATCAGTGAGTCCCCACCCGGGGGCTACACTGAAGCTTTCTTT.

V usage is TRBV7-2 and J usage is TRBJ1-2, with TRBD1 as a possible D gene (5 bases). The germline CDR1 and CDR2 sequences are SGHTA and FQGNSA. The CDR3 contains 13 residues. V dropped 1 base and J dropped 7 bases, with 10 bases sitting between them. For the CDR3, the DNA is TGTGCCAGCAGCTTAGGCAGGGCTGCTGGCTACACCTTC. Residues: CASSLGRAAGYTF. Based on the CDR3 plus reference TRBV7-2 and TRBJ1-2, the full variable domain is GAGVSQSPSNKVTEKGKDVELRCDPISGHTALYWYRQSLGQGLEFLIYFQGNSAPDKSGLPSDRFSAERTGGSVSTLTIQRTQQEDSAVYLCASSLGRAAGYTFGSGTRLTVV.

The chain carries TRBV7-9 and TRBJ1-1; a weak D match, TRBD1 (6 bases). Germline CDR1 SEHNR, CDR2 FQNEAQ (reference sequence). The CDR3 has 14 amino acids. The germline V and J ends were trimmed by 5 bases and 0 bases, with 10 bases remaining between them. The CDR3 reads CASSPGGMNTEAFF. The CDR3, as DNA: TGTGCCAGCAGCCCCGGGGGCATGAACACTGAAGCTTTCTTT.

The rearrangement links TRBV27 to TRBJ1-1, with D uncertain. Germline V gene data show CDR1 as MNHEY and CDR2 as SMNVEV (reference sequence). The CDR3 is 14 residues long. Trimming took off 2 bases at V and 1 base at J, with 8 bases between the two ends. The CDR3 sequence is CASSLMGTNTEAFF. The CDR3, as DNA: TGTGCCAGCAGTTTAATGGGAACGAACACTGAAGCTTTCTTT.

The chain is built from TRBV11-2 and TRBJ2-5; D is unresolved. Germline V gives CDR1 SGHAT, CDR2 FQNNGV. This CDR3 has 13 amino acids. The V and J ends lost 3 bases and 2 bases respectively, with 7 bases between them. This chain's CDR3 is CASSFNRQETQYF. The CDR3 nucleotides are TGTGCCAGCAGCTTCAACAGACAAGAGACCCAGTACTTC.

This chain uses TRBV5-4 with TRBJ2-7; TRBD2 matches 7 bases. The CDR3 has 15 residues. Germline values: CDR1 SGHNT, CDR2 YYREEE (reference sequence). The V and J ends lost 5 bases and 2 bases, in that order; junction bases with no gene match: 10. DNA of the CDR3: TGTGCCAGCAGACCGCAGGGAGGGGCCCCCTACGAGCAGTACTTC. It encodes CASRPQGGAPYEQYF. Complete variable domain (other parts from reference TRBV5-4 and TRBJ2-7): ETGVTQSPTHLIKTRGQQVTLRCSSQSGHNTVSWYQQALGQGPQFIFQYYREEENGRGNFPPRFSGLQFPNYSSELNVNALELDDSALYLCASRPQGGAPYEQYFGPGTRLTVT.

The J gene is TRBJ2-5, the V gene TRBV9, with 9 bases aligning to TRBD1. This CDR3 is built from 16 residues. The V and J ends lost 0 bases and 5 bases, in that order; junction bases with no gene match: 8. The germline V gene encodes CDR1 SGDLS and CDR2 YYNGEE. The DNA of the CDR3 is TGTGCCAGCAGCGTAGGGGACAGGGTTTTCGGGGAGACCCAGTACTTC. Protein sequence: CASSVGDRVFGETQYF.

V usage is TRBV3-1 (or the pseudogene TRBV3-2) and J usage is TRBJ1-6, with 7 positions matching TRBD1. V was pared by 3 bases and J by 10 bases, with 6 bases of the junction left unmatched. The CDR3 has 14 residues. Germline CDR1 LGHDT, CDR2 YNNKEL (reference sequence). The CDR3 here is CASSHGQVKSPLHF. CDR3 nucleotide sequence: TGTGCCAGCAGCCACGGACAGGTAAAATCACCCCTCCACTTT.

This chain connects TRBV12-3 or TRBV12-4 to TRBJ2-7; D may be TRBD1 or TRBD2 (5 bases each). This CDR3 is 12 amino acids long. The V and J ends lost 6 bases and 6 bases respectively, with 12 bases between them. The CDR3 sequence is CASSPGGGEQYF. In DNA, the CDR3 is TGTGCCAGCAGCCCTGGGGGTGGCGAGCAGTACTTC.

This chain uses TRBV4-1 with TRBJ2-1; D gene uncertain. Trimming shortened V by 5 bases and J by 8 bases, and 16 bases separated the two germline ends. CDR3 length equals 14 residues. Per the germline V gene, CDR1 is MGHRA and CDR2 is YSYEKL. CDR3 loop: CASSVASVGDEQFF. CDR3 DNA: TGCGCCAGCAGCGTCGCTAGTGTGGGCGATGAGCAGTTCTTC.